This TCR beta chain was captured by sequencing in a study of shared clonotypes between healthy human individuals. Study observations and caveats: Generally, naive subsets came out with larger estimated richness than memory subsets. Blood alone was sampled, and tissue repertoires likely differ.

As originally analysed: Filtering differed because ImmunoSEQ produced junction-only sequences that carried no quality scores. This table comes from immunoSEQ multiplex PCR, and its TCRdb copy is limited to in-frame clones, with some not included. V and J calls and clone size are those listed in that table; D and trimming were worked out from the DNA. The sample records over a million clones, about 75% being singletons. Details on this clone: The antigen remains undetermined.

Input material: memory CD4+ T cells sorted from blood. The subset here: CD45RA-negative fraction. The source of this sequence is a man younger than 35 in good health.

DNA of the CDR3: TGTGCCAGCAGCTTGGAGGCAGGCTCGGTCGAGCAGTACTTC. Residues: CASSLEAGSVEQYF. V is TRBV5-8 and J is TRBJ2-7; the D is unclear. The V end lost 0 bases, the J end lost 6 bases, and 13 bases lay between the germline ends. The length of the CDR3 is 14 residues. Per germline, CDR1 SGHTS and CDR2 YDEGEE.